The clone carrying this T cell receptor (beta chain) was recorded a few times. Its specificity is not known. The source of the sample is a study of regulatory T cells in long-lasting Graves disease. Time point given: newly diagnosed GD, antithyroid drugs for less than 3 months. RNA extracted from PBMCs served as the sequencing template. After removal of 2 bases from V and 2 bases from J, the junction contained 4 bases not matched to a gene. In germline, CDR1 is SGDLS, CDR2 YYNGEE. The CDR3 has 17 amino acids. Arm-PCR of CDR3 regions with iRepertoire HTBI primers generated TCR beta libraries. One entry per CDR3 protein, called by TCRdb with MiXCR from the multiplex PCR reads. Among about 450,000 distinct CDR3 sequences, over 15% were seen once, and the ten largest hold about 10%. Study-wide points: Small numbers of samples may have cut accuracy. Favored usage of TRBV28, TRBJ1-2 and TRBJ2-5 was recorded in persistent disease.

This sample also appeared in a second study, on T cells in Graves' hyperthyroidism and ophthalmopathy. This second study notes: Uncontrolled infection, other autoimmune disease, pregnancy and lactation each barred patients from inclusion.

The chain combines TRBV9 with TRBJ1-4; 12 bases fit TRBD1. Source: peripheral blood mononuclear cells (PBMCs), taken at new diagnosis, from a patient treated with antithyroid drugs. The TCR was taken from a woman between 25 and 40 years old with Graves disease. Written as DNA, the CDR3 is TGTGCCAGCAGCGTCGGGACAGGGGGCGGCACTAATGAAAAACTGTTTTTT. Its protein product is CASSVGTGGGTNEKLFF.